The 28 T cell receptor beta chains presented below share a single source sample, sequenced in a study of blood T cell repertoires in COVID-19. Libraries were prepared by immunoSEQ multiplex PCR; TCRdb keeps only in-frame clonotypes and omits some of them. Of approximately 76,000 clones in the sample, about 80% are singletons; the top ten hold around 10%. Sequenced sample: peripheral blood. The receptors come from a middle-aged man with acute or convalescent COVID-19.

J is TRBJ2-7 and V is TRBV7-2; TRBD2 aligns across 10 bases. CDR3 length: 12 residues. V lost 6 bases, J lost 7 bases, and 3 bases stayed unmatched. Looked up from germline, CDR1 is SGHTA and CDR2 is FQGNSA. This CDR3 is CASSWTSGEQYF. The DNA for the CDR3 is TGTGCCAGCAGTTGGACTAGCGGAGAGCAGTACTTC.

Written as DNA, the CDR3 is TGTGCCAGCAGCTTGGCCGGGGGGCCATCTGATGAGCAGTACTTC. Translation gives CASSLAGGPSDEQYF. This chain joins TRBV4-2 and TRBJ2-7; TRBD2 is a possible D gene (7 bases). V was pared by 5 bases and J by 7 bases, with 21 bases between. Germline V gene lookup returns CDR1 LGHNA and CDR2 YNFKEQ. The length of the CDR3 is 15 residues.

V is TRBV6-6 and J is TRBJ2-2, with 16 bases identical to TRBD2. This CDR3 spans 21 amino acids. V dropped 5 bases and J dropped 7; count of bases not matched to a gene: 19. In germline, CDR1 is MNHNY, CDR2 SVGAGI (reference sequence). CDR3 sequence (DNA): TGTGCCAGCAGTCACACCCTTAAACCGGGACTAGCGGGAGGGCCCCACGGGGAGCTGTTTTTT. It is translated as CASSHTLKPGLAGGPHGELFF.

V and J are TRBV5-1 and TRBJ2-3; D gene unclear. This CDR3 region has 16 residues. V lost 8 bases and J lost 0, with 19 bases in between. Germline-derived CDR1 and CDR2 are SGHRS and YFSETQ. This chain's CDR3 is CASAQKRLDSTDTQYF. For the CDR3, the DNA is TGCGCCAGTGCCCAGAAAAGACTCGACAGCACAGATACGCAGTATTTT.

This clone was counted only a few times. The chain links TRBV10-3 to TRBJ2-3, with 7 nucleotides matching TRBD2. Germline V gene sequence: CDR1 ENHRY, CDR2 SYGVKD. The CDR3 runs 14 residues. J was trimmed by 9 bases and V by 3 bases; bases with no gene match: 9. CDR3 sequence reads: CAISEAGVGGTQYF. The CDR3, as DNA: TGTGCCATCAGTGAAGCCGGTGTCGGGGGGACGCAGTATTTT.

This clone appeared a few times. V and J are TRBV28 and TRBJ1-5; TRBD1 is a possible D gene (5 bases). The CDR3 has 15 residues. Germline V gene lookup returns CDR1 MDHEN and CDR2 SYDVKM. Trimming removed 6 bases from V and 0 bases from J, with 12 bases in between. This CDR3 is CASSRDSYSNQPQHF. In DNA, the CDR3 is TGTGCCAGCAGCAGGGATTCCTATAGCAATCAGCCCCAGCATTTT.

The CDR3 region is CASSSDGRGNQPQHF. For the CDR3, the DNA is TGTGCCAGCAGCTCTGACGGGAGGGGCAATCAGCCCCAGCATTTT. The V gene is TRBV7-2, the J gene TRBJ1-5; no clear D. Deletions cut 4 bases from V and 2 bases from J, with 12 bases between. Germline V lookup: CDR1 SGHTA, CDR2 FQGNSA. CDR3 size: 15 residues.

This sequence joins TRBV6-6 and TRBJ1-4; weak D call: TRBD1 (5 bases). From germline, CDR1 is MNHNY and CDR2 SVGAGI (reference sequence). Trimming shortened V by 5 bases and J by 7 bases, and 11 bases separated the two germline ends. The CDR3 is made up of 13 amino acids. The chain's CDR3 is CASSPAGVEKLFF. CDR3 coding DNA: TGTGCCAGCAGTCCTGCGGGGGTTGAAAAACTGTTTTTT.

The chain recombines TRBV27 with TRBJ2-7; TRBD1 agrees at 9 bases. Trimming at V came to 4 bases and at J to 2 bases, leaving 6 bases not matched to a gene. CDR1 and CDR2 from the germline V gene are MNHEY and SMNVEV (reference sequence). The CDR3 is 15 residues long. CDR3 amino acids: CASSYQHRGPYEQYF. The CDR3 DNA reads as TGTGCCAGCAGTTACCAACACAGGGGGCCCTACGAGCAGTACTTC.

This chain links TRBV27 with TRBJ1-4; 8 positions agree with TRBD1. Germline-derived CDR1 and CDR2 are MNHEY and SMNVEV (reference sequence). Trimming at V came to 8 bases and at J to 8 bases, leaving 7 bases not matched to a gene. The CDR3 length is 13 residues. The CDR3 region has the DNA TGTGCCAGCGGCAGGGGGCAGCGGGAAAAACTGTTTTTT. This codes for CASGRGQREKLFF.

In its sample, this clone was seen once. The V and J genes are TRBV7-2 and TRBJ1-2, with D possibly matching TRBD1 (5 bases). The CDR3 runs to 15 residues. CDR1 and CDR2 from the germline V gene are SGHTA and FQGNSA. V was pared by 4 bases and J by 6 bases, with 18 bases between. CDR3 amino acids: CASSSFVTVRNGYTF. The CDR3 DNA sequence: TGTGCCAGCAGCTCCTTCGTGACAGTGAGAAATGGCTACACCTTC.

The rearrangement links TRBV27 to TRBJ2-1; 15 bases are a match to TRBD2. Trimming cost V 4 bases and J 7 bases; bases outside gene matches: 8. This CDR3 has 17 amino acids. CDR1 and CDR2 from the germline V gene are MNHEY and SMNVEV (reference sequence). The CDR3 DNA reads as TGTGCCAGCAGTTCAAGGACTAGCGGGAGGGCCAAGAATGAGCAGTTCTTC. It encodes CASSSRTSGRAKNEQFF.

The V gene is TRBV14, the J gene TRBJ1-1, with D possibly TRBD1 on 6 matching bases. Germline V CDR1 and CDR2: SGHDN, FVKESK. The V end lost 1 base, the J end lost 8 bases, and 14 bases lay between the germline ends. There are 14 residues in the CDR3. In nucleotides, the CDR3 is TGTGCCAGCAGCCAAGCCGGGCCTCAGGGGGAAGCTTTCTTT. Translated: CASSQAGPQGEAFF.

The V call is TRBV19, the J call TRBJ1-2, with 7 positions matching TRBD1. This CDR3 spans 17 amino acids. The ends lost 6 bases at V and 5 bases at J; junction bases unmatched: 18. Germline CDR1 is LNHDA and CDR2 is SQIVND (reference sequence). CDR3 sequence (DNA): TGTGCCAGTAGCACGGGTGAACAGGGGACCCCGGGGTATGGCTACACCTTC. Translating it yields CASSTGEQGTPGYGYTF.

The rearrangement links TRBV7-2 to TRBJ2-5; tentative D call: TRBD1 (6 bases). The germline V gene has CDR1 SGHTA and CDR2 FQGNSA. The CDR3 contains 18 residues. Trimming removed 6 bases from V and 1 base from J, with 24 bases in between. Here the CDR3 DNA reads TGTGCCAGCAGACCAAATAGGCCGAGACAGGTCCTCCAAGAGACCCAGTACTTC. As protein: CASRPNRPRQVLQETQYF.

V is TRBV7-3 and J is TRBJ2-1; TRBD2 aligns across 12 bases. Germline V gene sequence: CDR1 SGHTA, CDR2 FQGTGA. This CDR3 comprises 13 residues. Losses at the gene ends were 5 bases for V and 12 bases for J; bases not matched to a gene: 5. The CDR3 DNA sequence: TGTGCCAGCAGCAACCTAGCGGGGGGGACGCAGTTCTTC. This encodes CASSNLAGGTQFF.

The CDR3 region is CASSIRLAGGPMADTQYF. In nucleotides, the CDR3 is TGTGCCAGTAGTATAAGACTAGCGGGAGGGCCTATGGCAGATACGCAGTATTTT. This rearrangement joins TRBV19 to TRBJ2-3; 14 bases fit TRBD2. The CDR3 extends over 18 amino acids. CDR1 and CDR2 from the germline V gene are LNHDA and SQIVND (reference sequence). The J segment lost 4 bases and the V segment lost 2 bases, leaving 8 bases of the junction unmatched.

This rearrangement joins TRBV28 to TRBJ2-5, with 8 nucleotides matching TRBD1. V dropped 6 bases and J dropped 5; count of bases not matched to a gene: 11. This CDR3 has 15 residues. Germline-derived CDR1 and CDR2 are MDHEN and SYDVKM. CDR3 region: CASRLTGTGGETQYF. The CDR3 DNA is TGTGCCAGCAGATTAACCGGGACAGGTGGCGAGACCCAGTACTTC.

The V and J genes are TRBV29-1 and TRBJ1-2; 8 nucleotides line up with TRBD1. The trim removed 6 bases at V and 8 bases at J, leaving 5 bases unmatched. The CDR3 totals 11 residues. Germline V gene data show CDR1 as SQVTM and CDR2 as ANQGSEA. DNA for the CDR3: TGCAGCGTCGGACAGGGCCAAGGCTACACCTTC. It specifies CSVGQGQGYTF. The full variable domain, rest sourced from reference TRBV29-1 and TRBJ1-2, is SAVISQKPSRDICQRGTSLTIQCQVDSQVTMMFWYRQQPGQSLTLIATANQGSEATYESGFVIDKFPISRPNLTFSTLTVSNMSPEDSSIYLCSVGQGQGYTFGSGTRLTVV.

This clone was detected once. This sequence joins TRBV9 and TRBJ2-3; possible D gene TRBD2, 6 bases. V was pared by 0 bases and J by 0 bases, with 8 bases between. Germline values: CDR1 SGDLS, CDR2 YYNGEE. The CDR3 sequence is 15 residues long. CDR3 loop: CASSVGTSSTDTQYF. The CDR3 nucleotides read TGTGCCAGCAGCGTAGGAACTAGCAGCACAGATACGCAGTATTTT.

This CDR3 is CASSYGPPAGPNEKLFF. The CDR3, as DNA: TGTGCCAGCAGTTACGGGCCTCCAGCAGGCCCTAATGAAAAACTGTTTTTT. The chain joins TRBV6-2 or TRBV6-3 to TRBJ1-4; D unresolved. The CDR3 runs 17 residues. V shed 2 bases and J shed 3 bases, with 16 bases lying between them. Germline-derived CDR1 and CDR2 are MNHEY and SVGEGT.

The chain has TRBV9 and TRBJ2-3; 7 positions match TRBD2. Unmatched junction bases numbered 9, after V lost 4 bases and J lost 1 base. This CDR3 is 16 amino acids long. The germline gives CDR1 SGDLS, CDR2 YYNGEE. The DNA for the CDR3 is TGTGCCAGCAGCCAAGCGGCGGGAGCGGGCACAGATACGCAGTATTTT. Amino acids: CASSQAAGAGTDTQYF.

The chain joins TRBV7-3 to TRBJ2-7; a possible D gene is TRBD1 (6 bases). The CDR3 totals 14 residues. V gave up 2 bases and J gave up 4 bases, with 12 bases separating them. Germline CDR1 reads SGHTA; CDR2 reads FQGTGA. The CDR3 sequence is CASSLGAGAYEQYF. CDR3 in DNA: TGTGCCAGCAGCTTAGGGGCAGGGGCGTACGAGCAGTACTTC.

J is TRBJ1-1 and V is TRBV19; D remains ambiguous. Per germline, CDR1 LNHDA and CDR2 SQIVND (reference sequence). The V end lost 2 bases, the J end lost 4 bases, and 17 bases lay between the germline ends. The CDR3 has 16 residues. CDR3 coding DNA: TGTGCCAGTAGTATACGGACGGGGAGAGGAGGCACTGAAGCTTTCTTT. Translated, it gives CASSIRTGRGGTEAFF.

The rearrangement joins TRBV7-2 to TRBJ1-2; D is perhaps TRBD1 (5 bases). Germline V lookup: CDR1 SGHTA, CDR2 FQGNSA. Trimming took off 5 bases at V and 3 bases at J, with 16 bases between the two ends. This CDR3 spans 15 amino acids. CDR3 in DNA: TGTGCCAGCAGCGCTAGACGGGGGGTGGACTATGGCTACACCTTC. This encodes CASSARRGVDYGYTF.

The chain carries TRBV28 and TRBJ1-4; 8 nucleotides match TRBD1. The CDR3 sequence is 16 residues long. The V and J ends lost 5 bases and 8 bases, in that order; junction bases with no gene match: 13. Germline V gives CDR1 MDHEN, CDR2 SYDVKM. The CDR3: CASSLTPTGAVEKLFF. The CDR3 bases are TGTGCCAGCAGTCTAACCCCGACAGGGGCCGTAGAAAAACTGTTTTTT.

The chain uses TRBV28 and TRBJ2-3; TRBD2 agrees at 9 bases. V dropped 3 bases and J dropped 1; count of bases not matched to a gene: 8. This CDR3 has 17 residues. Germline lookup yields CDR1 MDHEN and CDR2 SYDVKM. DNA of the CDR3: TGTGCCAGCAGTTTCCCAATAGCGGGAGAGGGCACAGATACGCAGTATTTT. This sequence encodes CASSFPIAGEGTDTQYF.

In regard to this clone: Different DNA sequences within this sample yield the same CDR3. This chain joins TRBV7-3 and TRBJ1-1; 10 bases fit TRBD1. V shed 4 bases and J 4 bases; nucleotides not matched to a gene: 6. From germline, CDR1 is SGHTA and CDR2 FQGTGA. The CDR3 is 15 amino acids. CDR3 sequence: CASSSTGGSSTEAFF. The CDR3, as DNA: TGTGCCAGCAGCTCGACAGGGGGCTCGAGCACTGAAGCTTTCTTT.